This T cell receptor beta chain was documented in a study of blood T cells in healthy people across ages. General study results and limits: In older individuals, TCR beta diversity per million T cells was lower, falling roughly linearly with age.

The use of a sample-barcoded 5' primer and a J-beta primer mix characterized a second PCR of 7 to 11 cycles. TCRdb reanalysed the 5' RACE reads using MiXCR and keeps one entry per CDR3 protein. The sample holds hundreds of thousands of distinct CDR3 sequences; around 42% are singletons and the top ten take about a fifth. In the case of this clonotype: What it recognizes is unknown.

They isolated at least 7 million PBMCs from each sample. The receptor was derived from a man aged 55 to 70 in good health. Sample: blood.

The CDR3 here is CAWSRGDGGEKLFF. Here the CDR3 DNA reads TGTGCCTGGAGTCGAGGGGATGGGGGGGAAAAACTGTTTTTT. The V and J genes are TRBV30 and TRBJ1-4, with a tentative D call TRBD1 (5 bases). This CDR3 comprises 14 residues. The germline V gene encodes CDR1 GTSNPN and CDR2 SVGIG (reference sequence). Trimming took 2 bases from V and 8 from J, leaving 15 bases between them.